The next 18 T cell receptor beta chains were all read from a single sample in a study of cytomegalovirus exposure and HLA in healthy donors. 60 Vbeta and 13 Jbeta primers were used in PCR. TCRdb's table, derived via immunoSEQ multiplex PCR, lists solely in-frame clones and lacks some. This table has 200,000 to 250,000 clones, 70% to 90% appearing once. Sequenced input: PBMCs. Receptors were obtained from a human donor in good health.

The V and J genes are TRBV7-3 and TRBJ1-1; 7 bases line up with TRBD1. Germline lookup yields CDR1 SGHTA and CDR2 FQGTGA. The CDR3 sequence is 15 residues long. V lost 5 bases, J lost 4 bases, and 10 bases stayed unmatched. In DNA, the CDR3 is TGTGCCAGCAGCCTTCAACAGGGGTTGGGCACTGAAGCTTTCTTT. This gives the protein CASSLQQGLGTEAFF.

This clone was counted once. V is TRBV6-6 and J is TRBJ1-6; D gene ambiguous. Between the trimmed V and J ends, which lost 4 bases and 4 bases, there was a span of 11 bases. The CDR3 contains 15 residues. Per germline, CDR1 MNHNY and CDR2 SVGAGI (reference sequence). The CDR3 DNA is TGTGCCAGCAGTTCCGGGAGGTTGTATAATTCACCCCTCCACTTT. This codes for CASSSGRLYNSPLHF.

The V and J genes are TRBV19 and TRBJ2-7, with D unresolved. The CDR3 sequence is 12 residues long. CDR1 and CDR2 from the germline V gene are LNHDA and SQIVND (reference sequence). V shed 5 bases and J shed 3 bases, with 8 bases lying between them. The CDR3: CASSPNSYEQYF. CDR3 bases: TGTGCCAGTAGTCCGAACAGCTACGAGCAGTACTTC. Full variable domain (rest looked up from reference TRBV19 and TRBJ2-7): DGGITQSPKYLFRKEGQNVTLSCEQNLNHDAMYWYRQDPGQGLRLIYYSQIVNDFQKGDIAEGYSVSREKKESFPLTVTSAQKNPTAFYLCASSPNSYEQYFGPGTRLTVT.

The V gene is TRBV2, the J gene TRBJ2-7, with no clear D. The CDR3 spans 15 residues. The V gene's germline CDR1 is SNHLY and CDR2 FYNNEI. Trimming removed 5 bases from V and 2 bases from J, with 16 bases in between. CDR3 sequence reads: CASSSSREYPYEQYF. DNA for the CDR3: TGTGCCAGCAGTTCCTCCCGAGAGTACCCCTACGAGCAGTACTTC.

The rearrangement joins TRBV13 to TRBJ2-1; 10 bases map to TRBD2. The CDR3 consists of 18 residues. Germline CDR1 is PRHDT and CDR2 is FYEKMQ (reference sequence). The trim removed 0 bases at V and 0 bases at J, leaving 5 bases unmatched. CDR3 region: CASSLGSGRTGSYNEQFF. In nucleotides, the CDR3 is TGTGCCAGCAGCTTAGGTAGCGGGAGGACCGGCTCCTACAATGAGCAGTTCTTC.

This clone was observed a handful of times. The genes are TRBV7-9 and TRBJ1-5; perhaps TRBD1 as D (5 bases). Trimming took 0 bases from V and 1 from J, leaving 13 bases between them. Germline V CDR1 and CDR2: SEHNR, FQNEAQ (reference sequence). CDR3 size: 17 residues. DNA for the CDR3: TGTGCCAGCAGCTTAGCCCGGGGGACGGGGAGCAATCAGCCCCAGCATTTT. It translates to CASSLARGTGSNQPQHF.

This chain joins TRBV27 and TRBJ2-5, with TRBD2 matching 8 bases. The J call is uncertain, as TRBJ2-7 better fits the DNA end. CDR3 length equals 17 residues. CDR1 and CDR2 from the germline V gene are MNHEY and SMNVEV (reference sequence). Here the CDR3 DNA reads TGTGCCAGCAGTTTATCTAGCGGGACTCTCACCTACTACGAGCAGTACTTC. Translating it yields CASSLSSGTLTYYEQYF.

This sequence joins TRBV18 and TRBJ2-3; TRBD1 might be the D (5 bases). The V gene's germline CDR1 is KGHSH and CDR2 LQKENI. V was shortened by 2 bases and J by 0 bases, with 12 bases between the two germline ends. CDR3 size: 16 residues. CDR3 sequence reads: CASSPITGASTDTQYF. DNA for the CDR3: TGTGCCAGCTCACCAATCACAGGTGCTAGCACAGATACGCAGTATTTT.

CDR3 in amino acids: CASSPGLSYDNEQYF. In DNA, the CDR3 is TGTGCCAGCAGCCCAGGACTAAGTTACGATAACGAGCAGTACTTC. The J gene is TRBJ2-7, the V gene TRBV9, with D maybe TRBD2 (6 bases). The germline V gene encodes CDR1 SGDLS and CDR2 YYNGEE. V lost 4 bases to trimming and J lost 5 bases, with 19 bases between them. This CDR3 spans 15 amino acids.

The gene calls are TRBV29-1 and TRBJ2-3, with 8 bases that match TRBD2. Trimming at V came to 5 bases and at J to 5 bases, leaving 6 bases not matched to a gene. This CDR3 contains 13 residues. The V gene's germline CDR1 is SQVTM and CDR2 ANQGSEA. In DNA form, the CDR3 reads TGCAGCGTTTGTCCGGGAGGGAAAGATACGCAGTATTTT. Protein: CSVCPGGKDTQYF.

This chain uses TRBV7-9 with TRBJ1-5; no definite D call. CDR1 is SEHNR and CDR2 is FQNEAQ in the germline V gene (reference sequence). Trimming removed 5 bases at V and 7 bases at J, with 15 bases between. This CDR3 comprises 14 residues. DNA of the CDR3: TGTGCCAGCAGCCCCGGGTCCACTCCCCAGCCCCAGCATTTT. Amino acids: CASSPGSTPQPQHF.

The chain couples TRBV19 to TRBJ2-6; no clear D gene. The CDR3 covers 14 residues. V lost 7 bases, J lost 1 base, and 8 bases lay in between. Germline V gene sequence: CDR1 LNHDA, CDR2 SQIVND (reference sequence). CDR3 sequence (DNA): TGTGCCAGTACGGTCGGGTCTGGGGCCAACGTCCTGACTTTC. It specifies CASTVGSGANVLTF.

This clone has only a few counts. CDR3: CASKQGFANQPQHF. The CDR3 DNA is TGTGCCAGCAAACAGGGTTTTGCCAATCAGCCCCAGCATTTT. The V gene is TRBV6-1, the J gene TRBJ1-5; possible D gene TRBD1, 6 bases. This CDR3 region has 14 residues. The V gene's germline CDR1 is MNHNS and CDR2 SASEGT. Trimming shortened V by 7 bases and J by 3 bases, and 13 bases separated the two germline ends.

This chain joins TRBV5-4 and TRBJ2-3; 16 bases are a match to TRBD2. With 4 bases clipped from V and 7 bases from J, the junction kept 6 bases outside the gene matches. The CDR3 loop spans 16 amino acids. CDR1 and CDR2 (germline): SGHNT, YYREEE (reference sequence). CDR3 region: CASSAGLAGGSNTQYF. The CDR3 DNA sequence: TGTGCCAGCAGCGCGGGACTAGCGGGAGGGTCCAATACGCAGTATTTT.

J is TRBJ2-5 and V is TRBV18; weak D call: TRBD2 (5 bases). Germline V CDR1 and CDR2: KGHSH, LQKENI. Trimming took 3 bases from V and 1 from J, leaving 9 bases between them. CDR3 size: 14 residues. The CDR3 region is CASSPGLSQETQYF. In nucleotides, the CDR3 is TGTGCCAGCTCACCCGGACTCAGCCAAGAGACCCAGTACTTC.

The CDR3 DNA is TGTGCCAGCAGCCAAGATTCTAGCCCGGGGACAAATGAGCAGTTCTTC. It translates to CASSQDSSPGTNEQFF. The V gene is TRBV4-2, the J gene TRBJ2-1, with D perhaps matching TRBD1 (6 bases). Trimming removed 0 bases at V and 7 bases at J, with 16 bases between. The CDR3 length is 16 residues. In germline, CDR1 is LGHNA, CDR2 YNFKEQ.

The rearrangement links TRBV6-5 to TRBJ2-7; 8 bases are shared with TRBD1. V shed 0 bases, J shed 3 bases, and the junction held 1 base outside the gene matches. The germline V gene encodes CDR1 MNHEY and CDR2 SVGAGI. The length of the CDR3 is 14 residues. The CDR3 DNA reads TGTGCCAGCAGTTACTCCGGGACAGGCTACGAGCAGTACTTC. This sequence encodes CASSYSGTGYEQYF.

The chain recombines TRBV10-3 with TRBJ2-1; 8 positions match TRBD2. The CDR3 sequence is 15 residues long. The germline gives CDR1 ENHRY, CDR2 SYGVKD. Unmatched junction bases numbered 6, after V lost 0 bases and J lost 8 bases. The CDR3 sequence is CAISESNPGGDEQFF. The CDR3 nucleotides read TGTGCCATCAGTGAGTCGAACCCGGGAGGGGATGAGCAGTTCTTC.